Below are 20 T cell receptor beta chains sequenced from a single sample in a study of PD-L1 blockade in urothelial cancer. The time point was: pretreatment peripheral blood. TCRdb keeps only in-frame clones here, not all; method: immunoSEQ multiplex PCR. This table has under 40,000 clones, roughly four fifths appearing once. The source was PBMCs, collected around atezolizumab (anti-PD-L1) treatment. These receptors were taken from a man between 60 and 75 years old with urothelial cancer.

The rearrangement uses TRBV19 and TRBJ1-6; 11 bases map to TRBD1. CDR3 length: 16 residues. Germline CDR1 and CDR2: LNHDA and SQIVND (reference sequence). Trimming at V came to 5 bases and at J to 6 bases, leaving 6 bases not matched to a gene. Here the CDR3 DNA reads TGTGCCAGTAGTGCCGGACAGGGGGCTGGTAATTCACCCCTCCACTTT. Residues: CASSAGQGAGNSPLHF.

V and J are TRBV7-9 and TRBJ1-3; TRBD1 might be the D (6 bases). Germline CDR1 SEHNR, CDR2 FQNEAQ (reference sequence). V lost 5 bases and J 0 bases, leaving 20 bases between the germline ends. CDR3 length: 18 residues. CDR3 sequence: CASSAGGGRSLSGNTIYF. Written as DNA, the CDR3 is TGTGCCAGCAGCGCCGGGGGCGGGAGGTCTCTCTCTGGAAACACCATATATTTT.

V gene TRBV5-1 combines with J gene TRBJ2-7; D is perhaps TRBD2 (7 bases). Trimming took off 0 bases at V and 3 bases at J, with 10 bases between the two ends. The CDR3 loop spans 14 amino acids. CDR1 SGHRS and CDR2 YFSETQ come from the germline V gene. Here the CDR3 reads CASSLGRGLYEQYF. The DNA for the CDR3 is TGCGCCAGCAGCTTGGGGCGGGGGCTCTACGAGCAGTACTTC. The full variable domain, with the rest looked up from reference TRBV5-1 and TRBJ2-7, is KAGVTQTPRYLIKTRGQQVTLSCSPISGHRSVSWYQQTPGQGLQFLFEYFSETQRNKGNFPGRFSGRQFSNSRSEMNVSTLELGDSALYLCASSLGRGLYEQYFGPGTRLTVT.

The chain employs TRBV27 and TRBJ1-2; D is perhaps TRBD1 (6 bases). The CDR3 extends over 14 amino acids. Trimming pared 6 bases from V and 4 bases from J, leaving 15 bases between. From germline, CDR1 is MNHEY and CDR2 SMNVEV (reference sequence). The CDR3 bases are TGTGCCAGCAGCTGGGCAGGGGTGGGCTATGGCTACACCTTC. This gives the protein CASSWAGVGYGYTF.

The J gene is TRBJ2-1, the V gene TRBV19; 7 bases match TRBD1. V shed 0 bases, J shed 3 bases, and the junction held 5 bases outside the gene matches. The CDR3 spans 16 residues. The germline CDR1 and CDR2 sequences are LNHDA and SQIVND (reference sequence). The CDR3 bases are TGTGCCAGTAGTATAGATGGGACAGCCTACTACAATGAGCAGTTCTTC. Encoded protein: CASSIDGTAYYNEQFF.

V is TRBV7-2 and J is TRBJ2-6; the match to TRBD1 covers 12 bases. V gave up 1 base and J gave up 2 bases; unmatched junction bases: 3. The CDR3 sequence is 18 residues long. Germline assignment: CDR1 SGHTA and CDR2 FQGNSA. The CDR3 DNA follows: TGTGCCAGCAGCTTAGTGGGACAGGGGGCAACTGGGGCCAACGTCCTGACTTTC. This encodes CASSLVGQGATGANVLTF.

The gene calls are TRBV27 and TRBJ2-3; 7 positions agree with TRBD2. CDR3 length: 16 residues. J was trimmed by 0 bases and V by 5 bases; bases with no gene match: 8. In germline, CDR1 is MNHEY, CDR2 SMNVEV (reference sequence). The CDR3 loop reads CASSPLLAISTDTQYF. The CDR3 DNA reads as TGTGCCAGCAGTCCACTACTAGCGATAAGCACAGATACGCAGTATTTT.

In its sample, this clone was seen a few times. J is TRBJ2-7 and V is TRBV21-1; the DNA was not used to check the table's D call, TRBD1. TRBV21-1 counts as a pseudogene. This CDR3 is built from 15 residues. CDR3 amino acids: CASSKGDRGECEQYF. The DNA for the CDR3 is TGTGCCAGCAGCAAAGGAGACAGGGGGGAATGCGAGCAGTACTTC.

The chain uses TRBV5-1 and TRBJ2-7, with D uncertain. Looked up from germline, CDR1 is SGHRS and CDR2 is YFSETQ. V shed 4 bases and J shed 4 bases, with 12 bases lying between them. There are 13 residues in the CDR3. Here the CDR3 reads CASSLEPEYEQYF. For the CDR3, the DNA is TGCGCCAGCAGCCTGGAACCGGAGTACGAGCAGTACTTC.

The chain links TRBV2 to TRBJ2-5, with 7 bases matching TRBD2. The CDR3 has 15 residues. Unmatched junction bases numbered 8, after V lost 1 base and J lost 6 bases. Germline lookup yields CDR1 SNHLY and CDR2 FYNNEI. CDR3: CASSEEGGQLKTQYF. For the CDR3, the DNA is TGTGCCAGCAGTGAAGAGGGAGGGCAGCTCAAGACCCAGTACTTC.

This clone is labeled medium-sized. The chain has TRBV29-1 and TRBJ2-2; TRBD1 matches at 7 bases. The CDR3 sequence is 13 residues long. The V segment lost 4 bases and the J segment 7 bases; nucleotides outside the gene matches: 6. Germline V CDR1 and CDR2: SQVTM, ANQGSEA. CDR3 protein: CSVGDRANGELFF. The CDR3 DNA is TGCAGCGTTGGGGACAGAGCTAACGGGGAGCTGTTTTTT.

V gene TRBV5-1 combines with J gene TRBJ1-4, with TRBD1 matching 7 bases. Germline lookup yields CDR1 SGHRS and CDR2 YFSETQ. After removal of 0 bases from V and 5 bases from J, the junction contained 10 bases not matched to a gene. The CDR3 contains 17 residues. The CDR3 region has the DNA TGCGCCAGCAGCTTGGCCATAATAGGGGGCGTGAATGAAAAACTGTTTTTT. Residues: CASSLAIIGGVNEKLFF.

A few counts support this clone. The chain has TRBV28 and TRBJ2-7; 11 bases agree with TRBD1. CDR1 and CDR2 from the germline V gene are MDHEN and SYDVKM. The CDR3 is 14 residues long. V lost 6 bases to trimming and J lost 6 bases; unmatched junction nucleotides: 7. The CDR3 DNA reads TGTGCCAGCAGGGAGGCCGGGACAGGGGGCGAGCAGTACTTC. Amino acid sequence: CASREAGTGGEQYF.

The genes are TRBV6-1 and TRBJ2-1, with TRBD2 as a possible D gene (5 bases). V was shortened by 2 bases and J by 7 bases, with 12 bases between the two germline ends. Germline V lookup: CDR1 MNHNS, CDR2 SASEGT. The CDR3 length is 14 residues. CDR3 loop: CASSESSLLNEQFF. The CDR3 coding sequence is TGTGCCAGCAGTGAATCTAGCCTACTAAATGAGCAGTTCTTC.

The chain carries TRBV19 and TRBJ2-7, with D hard to call. Germline V lookup: CDR1 LNHDA, CDR2 SQIVND (reference sequence). The CDR3 length is 13 residues. Between the trimmed V and J ends, which lost 5 bases and 2 bases, there was a span of 10 bases. The chain's CDR3 is CASSPTVTYEQYF. CDR3 DNA: TGTGCCAGTAGTCCCACAGTTACCTACGAGCAGTACTTC. Using reference TRBV19 and TRBJ2-7 for the parts outside the CDR3, the full variable domain is DGGITQSPKYLFRKEGQNVTLSCEQNLNHDAMYWYRQDPGQGLRLIYYSQIVNDFQKGDIAEGYSVSREKKESFPLTVTSAQKNPTAFYLCASSPTVTYEQYFGPGTRLTVT.

J is TRBJ2-2 and V is TRBV7-2, with 9 bases lining up with TRBD2. Germline values: CDR1 SGHTA, CDR2 FQGNSA. V gave up 3 bases and J gave up 4 bases; unmatched junction bases: 3. This CDR3 has 15 residues. The CDR3 loop is CASSFRTSVTGELFF. CDR3 nucleotide sequence: TGTGCCAGCAGCTTCCGGACTAGCGTCACCGGGGAGCTGTTTTTT.

For the CDR3, the DNA is TGTGCCACCAGCAGAGATGGCCGGGGGACTCAGCCCCAGCATTTT. It yields the protein CATSRDGRGTQPQHF. V gene TRBV15 combines with J gene TRBJ1-5; D perhaps matches TRBD1 (5 bases). V was cut by 0 bases and J by 6 bases, with 12 bases left in between. From germline, CDR1 is LNHNV and CDR2 YYDKDF (reference sequence). The CDR3 totals 15 residues.

This sequence joins TRBV4-1 and TRBJ1-4; D may be TRBD1 (5 bases). CDR3 length equals 14 residues. Germline CDR1 reads MGHRA; CDR2 reads YSYEKL. Between the trimmed V and J ends, which lost 0 bases and 7 bases, there was a span of 9 bases. CDR3 loop: CASSQDSGGEKLFF. DNA for the CDR3: TGCGCCAGCAGCCAAGATTCGGGGGGTGAAAAACTGTTTTTT.

The J gene is TRBJ1-5, the V gene TRBV2, with D hard to call. The germline V gene encodes CDR1 SNHLY and CDR2 FYNNEI. The CDR3 extends over 12 amino acids. V lost 3 bases to trimming and J lost 5 bases, with 5 bases between them. DNA for the CDR3: TGTGCCAGCAGTGAGTTCTATCAGCCCCAGCATTTT. Its protein product is CASSEFYQPQHF.

The chain joins TRBV28 to TRBJ1-5, with 8 nucleotides matching TRBD1. This CDR3 has 14 amino acids. V lost 6 bases, J lost 1 base, and 2 bases stayed unmatched. Germline assignment: CDR1 MDHEN and CDR2 SYDVKM. The DNA of the CDR3 is TGTGCCAGCAGCAGGGGGCACAGCAATCAGCCCCAGCATTTT. This translates into CASSRGHSNQPQHF. Filled out from reference TRBV28 and TRBJ1-5, the complete variable domain reads DVKVTQSSRYLVKRTGEKVFLECVQDMDHENMFWYRQDPGLGLRLIYFSYDVKMKEKGDIPEGYSVSREKKERFSLILESASTNQTSMYLCASSRGHSNQPQHFGDGTRLSIL.